This T cell receptor beta chain was found in a study of identical twins. Germline V gene data show CDR1 as SNHLY and CDR2 as FYNNEI. The CDR3 extends over 16 amino acids. After removal of 6 bases from V and 7 bases from J, the junction contained 8 bases not matched to a gene. Template switching introduced a universal primer site, and the cDNA bore unique molecular identifiers. TCRdb reprocessed the 5' RACE reads with MiXCR, giving one entry per CDR3 protein. The sample contains hundreds of thousands of distinct CDR3 sequences, 21% of which appear only once. Another study also made use of these data, one on T cells expressing NK-cell markers. That work adds: NKG2C+ dominant clonotypes from several donors made up about 1.0-7.0% of CD8+ T cells.

This TCR came from a woman younger than 30 in good health. The J gene is TRBJ2-1, the V gene TRBV2; TRBD2 agrees at 14 bases. Sequencing was performed on PBMCs. The DNA of the CDR3 is TGTGCCAGCAGGGCCAGACTAGCGGGGGGGAAGAATGAGCAGTTCTTC. The encoded protein is CASRARLAGGKNEQFF.